This entry lists 12 T cell receptor beta chains sequenced from one sample in a study of molecular identifiers for immune sequencing clone quantification. TCRdb processed the PCR reads anew with MiXCR; each CDR3 protein has one entry. The repertoire consists of fewer than 350,000 distinct CDR3 sequences, with around 21% occurring once and the leading ten covering 0.81%. The sequencing input was naive CD8+ T cells from blood, with Jurkat cell RNA spiked in. Specified subset: FACS-sorted CD8+CD4-CCR7+CD45RA+ naive T cells. The receptors here all came from a human donor in good health. Some libraries in this study had Jurkat cell RNA spiked in.

This clonotype was observed at least ten times. The rearrangement uses TRBV19 and TRBJ1-5; TRBD1 is a possible D gene (5 bases). In germline, CDR1 is LNHDA, CDR2 SQIVND (reference sequence). CDR3 length: 13 amino acids. V lost 1 base and J lost 5, with 6 bases in between. The CDR3 region is CASSIVGDQPQHF. The CDR3 DNA reads as TGTGCCAGTAGTATAGTAGGGGATCAGCCCCAGCATTTT.

This clonotype was observed at least ten times. The gene calls are TRBV9 and TRBJ2-3; TRBD2 might be the D (5 bases). The germline V and J ends were trimmed by 0 bases and 0 bases, with 8 bases remaining between them. The CDR3 runs to 15 residues. From germline, CDR1 is SGDLS and CDR2 YYNGEE. The CDR3 DNA sequence: TGTGCCAGCAGCGTAGGGACTTCAAGCACAGATACGCAGTATTTT. Encoded protein: CASSVGTSSTDTQYF.

In this sample, this clonotype turned up many times. The J gene is TRBJ1-1, the V gene TRBV7-2, with a weak D call TRBD1 (6 bases). The V and J ends lost 1 base and 5 bases respectively, with 11 bases between them. Germline CDR1 is SGHTA and CDR2 is FQGNSA. The CDR3 length is 14 residues. CDR3 sequence reads: CASSLDGRGTEAFF. CDR3 in DNA: TGTGCCAGCAGCTTAGATGGCAGGGGAACTGAAGCTTTCTTT.

This clonotype occurred many times. The chain has TRBV9 and TRBJ2-3; 7 bases align to TRBD2. The CDR3 is 15 amino acids. Germline CDR1 is SGDLS and CDR2 is YYNGEE. V shed 4 bases and J 2 bases; nucleotides not matched to a gene: 7. CDR3 bases: TGTGCCAGCAGCCCCGGGACTATCTTCACAGATACGCAGTATTTT. Translated: CASSPGTIFTDTQYF.

This clonotype was observed many times. The chain joins TRBV6-2 or TRBV6-3 to TRBJ1-5; TRBD1 matches at 7 bases. This CDR3 has 16 amino acids. Germline values: CDR1 MNHEY, CDR2 SVGEGT. V was clipped by 0 bases and J by 4 bases; unmatched bases: 6. The CDR3 is CASSYSTGQLNQPQHF. DNA for the CDR3: TGTGCCAGCAGTTACTCGACGGGACAGCTAAATCAGCCCCAGCATTTT.

This clonotype was recorded a few times. This chain links TRBV27 with TRBJ2-3; 7 bases map to TRBD2. The CDR3 is made up of 16 amino acids. V trimming: 1 base; J trimming: 2 bases; junction bases outside the gene matches: 6. CDR1 is MNHEY, CDR2 SMNVEV, per germline (reference sequence). The CDR3 protein is CASSLLGLADTDTQYF. In DNA, the CDR3 is TGTGCCAGCAGTTTATTGGGTCTAGCGGACACAGATACGCAGTATTTT.

The sample holds many counts of this clonotype. The chain uses TRBV9 and TRBJ1-1, with 9 bases identical to TRBD1. Germline V lookup: CDR1 SGDLS, CDR2 YYNGEE. The V gene end was trimmed by 3 bases and the J gene end by 5 bases; junction bases not matched to a gene: 8. The CDR3 consists of 15 residues. CDR3 in DNA: TGTGCCAGCAGCGAACAGACAGGGGGTCGAACTGAAGCTTTCTTT. Translating it yields CASSEQTGGRTEAFF. The full variable domain, its missing parts supplied by reference TRBV9 and TRBJ1-1, is DSGVTQTPKHLITATGQRVTLRCSPRSGDLSVYWYQQSLDQGLQFLIQYYNGEERAKGNILERFSAQQFPDLHSELNLSSLELGDSALYFCASSEQTGGRTEAFFGQGTRLTVV.

This clonotype was detected only a few times. This chain connects TRBV20-1 to TRBJ2-7; D is possibly TRBD1 (6 bases). Trimming took 2 bases from V and 2 from J, leaving 13 bases between them. Germline CDR1 and CDR2: DFQATT and SNEGSKA (reference sequence). This CDR3 has 14 residues. The CDR3 reads CSARTRTATYEQYF. In DNA form, the CDR3 reads TGCAGTGCTAGAACCCGGACAGCAACCTACGAGCAGTACTTC.

To note about this clonotype: This clone may be a read error of a much larger clone one base away. The V and J genes are TRBV7-9 and TRBJ1-1; D is uncertain. V was shortened by 2 bases and J by 10 bases, with 17 bases between the two germline ends. There are 14 residues in the CDR3. The germline gives CDR1 SEHNR, CDR2 FQNEAQ (reference sequence). Written as DNA, the CDR3 is TGTGCCAGCAGCTTATCAACGGGAGGGTCCGGAGCTTTCTTT. It is translated as CASSLSTGGSGAFF.

Comment on this clonotype: A much larger clone differs from this one at a single base, so this may be a read error. The CDR3 carries no conserved terminal phenylalanine or tryptophan, so it likely arises from a read error. This chain joins TRBV24-1 and TRBJ2-1; TRBD2 agrees at 11 bases. Germline V CDR1 and CDR2: KGHDR, SFDVKD. After removal of 9 bases from V and 3 bases from J, the junction contained 6 bases not matched to a gene. The CDR3 runs to 15 residues. CDR3 sequence reads: CATSPGLADYNEQFL. CDR3 sequence (DNA): TGTGCCACCTCGCCGGGACTAGCGGACTACAATGAGCAGTTCCTC.

Of note for this clonotype: One base away lies a much larger clone, so this may be a sequencing read error. This chain joins TRBV4-3 and TRBJ2-4, with D maybe TRBD1 (5 bases). This CDR3 has 17 residues. Germline-derived CDR1 and CDR2 are LGHNA and YSLEER. The CDR3 DNA reads TGCGCCAACAGCCAGAGTACAGGCGCTCTAGCCAAAAACATTCAGTACTTC. Translating gives CANSQSTGALAKNIQYF.

This clonotype occurred many times. The chain is built from TRBV4-1 and TRBJ2-1; TRBD2 might be the D (6 bases). From germline, CDR1 is MGHRA and CDR2 YSYEKL. This CDR3 comprises 13 residues. Trimming left V 8 bases short and J 5 bases short, with 13 bases between. The CDR3 sequence: CASRGAGDNEQFF. In DNA form, the CDR3 reads TGCGCCAGCCGCGGGGCAGGAGACAATGAGCAGTTCTTC.